The present T cell receptor (beta chain) was sequenced within a study of OX40 agonist ivuxolimab in advanced cancers. Whole-study context: Recorded diagnoses for dose-escalation patients were hepatocellular carcinoma, melanoma, renal cell or head and neck cancer.

Details on this clone: The antigen is not known.

Study outcomes and limitations: Both blood CD4+ and CD8+ T cells showed clonal growth by week 6 at 0.1 to 3.0 mg/kg.

After removal of 6 bases from V and 6 bases from J, the junction contained 5 bases not matched to a gene. In germline, CDR1 is MDHEN, CDR2 SYDVKM. This CDR3 comprises 15 residues. Repertoires were generated with immunoSEQ multiplex PCR, while TCRdb's copy carries only in-frame clones and drops some. The sample has 40,000 to 60,000 clones; about 86% are singletons. The specimen comprised CD4+ or CD8+ T cells sorted from blood, sampled in a trial of the OX40 agonist ivuxolimab. The receptor's source is an adult with an advanced solid tumor such as melanoma, head and neck, liver or kidney cancer. The chain couples TRBV28 to TRBJ2-2; TRBD2 agrees at 12 bases. DNA of the CDR3: TGTGCCAGCAGCCGTGGACTAGCGGGGTCCGGGGAGCTGTTTTTT. Its protein is CASSRGLAGSGELFF.